This TCR beta chain was sequenced for a study of post-analysis software for immune sequencing data. Overall study: Progressive-relapsing, secondary progressive and relapsing-remitting multiple sclerosis were among the disease courses included. Study-wide results and caveats: The five TRBV segments detected at higher frequency in patients than in controls included TRBV5-6, TRBV5-1 and TRBV20-1. Patients with multiple sclerosis recorded significantly lower normalized Chao1 diversity than controls, the study found. Samples made in the same batch grouped tightly together by F measure.

As concerns this clonotype: Antigen specificity is unknown.

This CDR3 has 14 amino acids. The germline V gene encodes CDR1 SGHRS and CDR2 YFSETQ. Losses at the gene ends were 3 bases for V and 4 bases for J; bases not matched to a gene: 3. cDNA libraries for TCR beta contained unique molecular identifiers. A few hundred thousand cDNA molecules came from approximately 1 to 10 million T cells. TCRdb called the PCR reads again in MiXCR, with one record for every CDR3 protein. Of roughly 580,000 distinct CDR3 sequences in the sample, roughly 47% are singletons; the top ten hold roughly 1.7%. The specimen was blood. The clonotype comes from a girl between 10 and 17 years old with multiple sclerosis. V usage is TRBV5-1 and J usage is TRBJ2-1; 8 bases are shared with TRBD2. Written as DNA, the CDR3 is TGCGCCAGCAGCTCTAGCGGGTATTACAATGAGCAGTTCTTC. This translates into CASSSSGYYNEQFF.